This T cell receptor (beta chain) was identified in a study of OX40 agonist ivuxolimab in advanced cancers. About the full investigation: Ivuxolimab was an agonistic, fully human IgG2 monoclonal antibody directed against OX40 (CD134), a costimulatory receptor. The paper describes the monotherapy dose-escalation part (N = 52 patients) of the phase I trial of ivuxolimab. In the dose-escalation cohort, around four fifths of patients were male, and the mean age was roughly 56 years with a range of roughly 23 to 90. The point of sequencing TCRbeta in the periphery was to test whether ivuxolimab changed TCR sequence diversity and drove clonal T-cell expansion. Three dose-escalation patients achieved partial responses, one with hepatocellular carcinoma and two with cutaneous melanoma. Patients were allowed to have had prior anti-PD-1, anti-PD-L1 or anti-CTLA-4 therapy, and around 40% of the dose-escalation patients had previously received checkpoint inhibitors. Intravenous ivuxolimab was administered to patients every 2 weeks at six dose levels: 0.01, 0.1, 0.3, 1.5, 3 and 10 mg/kg. Among the approximately 54 dose-escalation patients, some 20 had hepatocellular carcinoma, roughly 15 melanoma, 9 renal cell carcinoma and 9 head and neck cancer. General findings and caveats noted by the study authors: At doses from 0.1 to 3.0 mg/kg, clonal expansion was seen in both CD4+ and CD8+ blood T cells between baseline and week 6. Low levels of normalized T-cell clonal expansion were also seen in some patients who did not respond. Antigen specificity was not determined for the clonally expanded peripheral T cells. After ivuxolimab, CD8+ T cells had more expanded clones than CD4+ T cells on average. In the 0.1-3.0 mg/kg groups, partial responders were among the patients with the lowest normalized peripheral clonal expansion, particularly in CD8+ T cells.

Patients with a history of autoimmune disease or receiving systemic immunosuppression were excluded from the trial. Peripheral blood for TCR sequencing was collected from all dose cohorts at baseline, on cycle 4 day 1, and on cycle 7 day 1. The samples were taken from a phase I, first-in-human, multicenter, open-label dose-escalation trial of ivuxolimab. The trial enrolled adults with locally advanced or metastatic head and neck squamous cell, hepatocellular, melanoma or renal cell carcinoma. Before TCR sequencing, CD4+ T cells and CD8+ T cells from peripheral blood were sorted into separate populations. Genomic DNA was extracted from sorted cells for sequencing of the TCRbeta CDR3 region. TCRbeta CDR3 regions were sequenced using the immunoSEQ Assay. TCRdb obtained this table from immuneACCESS and retained in-frame rearrangements with V and J assigned. These tables miss some clones; where compared with another copy, unresolved V genes account for less than half of the shortfall, and the remainder is unexplained. The sample records tens of thousands of clones, around 90% of which are singletons. The ten largest clones add up to approximately 0.3% of the sample.

Comment on this clone: Which antigen it targets is not known. One base away there is no much larger clone; base qualities are not given.

CDR1 and CDR2 are drawn from the germline V gene (reference sequence): LNHDA, SQIVND. There are 19 amino acids in the CDR3, from cysteine to phenylalanine inclusive. The sequence is cut down to CDR3 DNA, 57 bases in frame from base 1. Here V drops 1 base and J drops 0 bases, and the junction holds 6 bases not matched to any gene. The TCR sequence derives from an adult with an advanced solid tumor such as melanoma, head and neck, liver or kidney cancer. The source was CD4+ or CD8+ T cells sorted from blood, collected in a trial of the OX40 agonist ivuxolimab. This sequence uses TRBV19 and TRBJ2-4, and TRBD2 aligns with 13 junction nucleotides. The DNA is TGTGCCAGTAGTATAGGTAGACTAGCGGGGGGCCTAGCCAAAAACATTCAGTACTTC. This encodes CASSIGRLAGGLAKNIQYF.